Listed below are T cell receptor beta chains from one sample, sequenced in a study of T cells in tumors after PD-1 blockade. Sequencing used immunoSEQ multiplex PCR; TCRdb keeps in-frame clones, though not all of them. The sample records fewer than 25,000 clones, roughly 80% being singletons. Here the sequenced sample was PBMCs, taken after anti-PD-1 treatment. The receptors originated from a human donor with basal cell carcinoma. Each CDR3 is given without its conserved first and last residue. Each record gives: CDR3 protein, V gene, J gene.

ASSHPAARSSYEQY	TRBV4-1	TRBJ2-7
ASSTGLSYNSPLH	TRBV6-5	TRBJ1-6
ASSLRREFRDTQY	TRBV7-9	TRBJ2-3
ASSLALGQFLHTGELF	TRBV7-8	TRBJ2-2
ASRRGGTSGYEQY	TRBV6-5	TRBJ2-7
ASSLIPHPQH	TRBV19	TRBJ1-5
ASSYGAAWGYT	TRBV6-2/TRBV6-3	TRBJ1-2
ASSLETGGNQPQH	TRBV5-1	TRBJ1-5
ASSLAGTSTTEAF	TRBV3-1/TRBV3-2	TRBJ1-1
ASSLWDRRNEKLF	TRBV7-3	TRBJ1-4
ARGGAASYEQY	TRBV24-1	TRBJ2-7
ASSLGLASPDTQY	TRBV6-6	TRBJ2-3
ASSQDGRGVYSPLH	TRBV4-1	TRBJ1-6
ASSKVAGLAGGREQF	TRBV21-1	TRBJ2-1
ASSYGAITSYEQY	TRBV6-5	TRBJ2-7
ASSPQRGRFCEQF	TRBV21-1	TRBJ2-1
ASGPGRGTEAF	TRBV6-5	TRBJ1-1
ASSHDLETQY	TRBV4-1	TRBJ2-5
ASSSGITNYGYT	TRBV19	TRBJ1-2
ASSLGTIRTNYGYT	TRBV5-6	TRBJ1-2
ASSESQTGLGGYT	TRBV10-1	TRBJ1-2
ASSQQRTYNEQF	TRBV5-1	TRBJ2-1
ASSLGDRGTEAF	TRBV6-5	TRBJ1-1
ASSRGQGLKTQY	TRBV3-1/TRBV3-2	TRBJ2-5
ASSVRQGLAETQY	TRBV9	TRBJ2-5
ASSPTGRREQY	TRBV5-1	TRBJ2-7
AWSRAGGHADTQY	TRBV30	TRBJ2-3
ASSLWASGGQETQY	TRBV7-3	TRBJ2-5
ASKLAGGTDTQY	TRBV6-5	TRBJ2-3
ASSPAGLYEQY	TRBV3-1/TRBV3-2	TRBJ2-7
ATHRGPNEKLF	TRBV6-5	TRBJ1-4
ASSGGGAVRTETQY	TRBV9	TRBJ2-5
ATSRRGSQTGEQY	TRBV6-5	TRBJ2-7
ASSITGGETQY	TRBV19	TRBJ2-5
ASSLGLAGHEQY	TRBV3-1/TRBV3-2	TRBJ2-7
ASSPRGGLGSGELF	TRBV3-1/TRBV3-2	TRBJ2-2
ASSLALNDRVNPLNTEAF	TRBV5-1	TRBJ1-1
ASSLGHRNTGELF	TRBV5-1	TRBJ2-2
ASSLGSRFGRNGYT	TRBV13	TRBJ1-2
ASSLGPGGGQYEQY	TRBV13	TRBJ2-7
ASSQEDSGPHNEQF	TRBV4-1	TRBJ2-1
ASSFQGWTDTQY	TRBV9	TRBJ2-3
ASSQDRVHEQY	TRBV14	TRBJ2-7
ASSFGHNTNEKLF	TRBV5-1	TRBJ1-4
ASSRGHGTDTQY	TRBV7-2	TRBJ2-3
ASSIMAGPNTEAF	TRBV19	TRBJ1-1
ASSYSTGLASEQY	TRBV6-5	TRBJ2-7
ASSLGPTNEQF	TRBV7-3	TRBJ2-1
ASSEGTYEQY	TRBV7-9	TRBJ2-7
ASSPRLTQPIEQY	TRBV18	TRBJ2-7
ASSSGEDSPLH	TRBV12-3/TRBV12-4	TRBJ1-6
ASSQVLLGSYNEQF	TRBV4-1	TRBJ2-1
ASSLGSLAGTDTQY	TRBV11-3	TRBJ2-3
ASSPYGGESYNEQF	TRBV7-2	TRBJ2-1
ASSLEPGKRLF	TRBV7-9	TRBJ1-4